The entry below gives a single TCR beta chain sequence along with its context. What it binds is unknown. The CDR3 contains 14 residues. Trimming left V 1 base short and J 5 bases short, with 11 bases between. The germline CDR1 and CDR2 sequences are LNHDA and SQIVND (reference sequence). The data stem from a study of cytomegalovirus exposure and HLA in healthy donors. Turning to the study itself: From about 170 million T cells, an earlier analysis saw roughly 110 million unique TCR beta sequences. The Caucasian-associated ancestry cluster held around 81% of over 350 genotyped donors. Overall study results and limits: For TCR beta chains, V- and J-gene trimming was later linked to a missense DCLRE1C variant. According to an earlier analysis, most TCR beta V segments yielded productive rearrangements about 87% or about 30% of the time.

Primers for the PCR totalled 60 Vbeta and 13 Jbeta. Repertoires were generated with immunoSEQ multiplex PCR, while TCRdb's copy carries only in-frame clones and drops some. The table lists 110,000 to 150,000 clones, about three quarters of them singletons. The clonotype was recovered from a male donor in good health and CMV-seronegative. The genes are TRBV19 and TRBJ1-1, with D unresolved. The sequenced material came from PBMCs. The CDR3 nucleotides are TGTGCCAGTAGTATAGGTGGCAGTATTACTGAAGCTTTCTTT. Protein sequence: CASSIGGSITEAFF.